This T cell receptor beta chain comes out of a study of blood T cell repertoires in COVID-19. Libraries were prepared by immunoSEQ multiplex PCR; TCRdb keeps only in-frame clonotypes and omits some of them. The sample records 75,000 to 90,000 clones, around four fifths being singletons. The CDR3 sequence is 19 residues long. Looked up from germline, CDR1 is SGHRS and CDR2 is YFSETQ. Trimming stripped 1 base from V and 4 bases from J, with 26 bases between. The sequence was obtained from a man aged 80 or over with active or convalescent COVID-19. Source material: peripheral blood. This chain connects TRBV5-1 to TRBJ1-2, with no clear D. The CDR3 sequence is CASSLRPLNTMSAVYGYTF. The CDR3 nucleotides are TGCGCCAGCAGCTTGCGACCTCTAAACACTATGAGCGCTGTCTATGGCTACACCTTC.